The 10 T cell receptor beta chains in this list originate from one sample, sequenced in a study of regulatory T cells in long-lasting Graves disease. Arm-PCR of CDR3 regions and iRepertoire HTBI primers were the basis on which TCR beta libraries were built. MiXCR was run by TCRdb on the multiplex PCR reads, yielding one entry per CDR3 protein. The sample comprises about 400,000 distinct CDR3 sequences, 20% of which are singletons, and around 21% rests with the top ten. The sample's time point: persistent/refractory GD, antithyroid drugs over 5 years with positive TRAb. With RNA extracted from PBMCs as input, the TCR library was made. The material sequenced was peripheral blood mononuclear cells (PBMCs), taken when the disease was refractory, from a patient treated with antithyroid drugs. The receptors were sampled from a female donor with Graves disease.

This clonotype appeared many times. This chain connects TRBV20-1 to TRBJ2-5; tentatively, D is TRBD1 (5 bases). Germline lookup yields CDR1 DFQATT and CDR2 SNEGSKA (reference sequence). V was shortened by 5 bases and J by 2 bases, with 18 bases between the two germline ends. This CDR3 contains 15 residues. The CDR3: CSALGQGWAQETQYF. The CDR3 nucleotides read TGCAGTGCTCTGGGGCAGGGTTGGGCTCAAGAGACCCAGTACTTC.

This clonotype occurred a few times. V is TRBV11-1 and J is TRBJ2-7, with D unresolved. Germline lookup yields CDR1 SGHAT and CDR2 FQDESV (reference sequence). The length of the CDR3 is 15 residues. V shed 6 bases and J shed 2 bases, with 17 bases lying between them. CDR3 in amino acids: CASRLGRNGAYEQYF. As DNA, the CDR3 is TGTGCCAGCAGACTGGGCCGTAATGGCGCCTACGAGCAGTACTTC.

This clonotype was observed many times. The chain links TRBV7-3 to TRBJ1-1; D might be TRBD1 (5 bases). Germline values: CDR1 SGHTA, CDR2 FQGTGA. This CDR3 has 13 amino acids. Trimming cost V 2 bases and J 3 bases, with 7 bases left between them. The CDR3 sequence is CASSLWGDTEAFF. CDR3 nucleotides: TGTGCCAGCAGCTTATGGGGGGACACTGAAGCTTTCTTT. The full variable domain, rest sourced from reference TRBV7-3 and TRBJ1-1, is GAGVSQTPSNKVTEKGKYVELRCDPISGHTALYWYRQSLGQGPEFLIYFQGTGAADDSGLPNDRFFAVRPEGSVSTLKIQRTERGDSAVYLCASSLWGDTEAFFGQGTRLTVV.

At least ten counts were recorded for this clonotype. The rearrangement links TRBV27 to TRBJ2-7; 11 positions agree with TRBD2. Germline V gives CDR1 MNHEY, CDR2 SMNVEV (reference sequence). The J segment lost 7 bases and the V segment lost 4 bases, leaving 9 bases of the junction unmatched. The CDR3 runs to 15 residues. DNA for the CDR3: TGTGCCAGCAGTTCTCTAGCGGGAGGATCATGGGAGCAGTACTTC. Translated, it gives CASSSLAGGSWEQYF.

The sample holds many counts of this clonotype. Here the CDR3 reads CASIPDRGRLFNEQFF. CDR3 sequence (DNA): TGTGCCAGCATACCGGACAGGGGGCGCTTGTTCAATGAGCAGTTCTTC. The rearrangement uses TRBV2 and TRBJ2-1; TRBD1 agrees at 11 bases. After removal of 7 bases from V and 6 bases from J, the junction contained 11 bases not matched to a gene. The germline CDR1 and CDR2 sequences are SNHLY and FYNNEI. The CDR3 length is 16 residues.

This clonotype was recorded at least ten times. This rearrangement joins TRBV6-1 to TRBJ1-1, with D tentatively TRBD1 (6 bases). V was shortened by 8 bases and J by 1 base, with 14 bases between the two germline ends. From germline, CDR1 is MNHNS and CDR2 SASEGT. The CDR3 consists of 14 residues. The CDR3 region has the DNA TGTGCCAGCGACCCCGGGACACGGAACACTGAAGCTTTCTTT. Translated: CASDPGTRNTEAFF.

This rearrangement joins TRBV11-3 to TRBJ2-5, with 7 bases lining up with TRBD2. Trimming took 8 bases from V and 7 from J; bases not matched to a gene: 13. The germline V gene has CDR1 SGHNT and CDR2 YENEEA. This CDR3 comprises 14 residues. DNA for the CDR3: TGTGCCAGCTCGGATTCGGGAGGCCAGGGGACCCAGTACTTC. Its protein product is CASSDSGGQGTQYF. The whole variable domain, filled in from reference TRBV11-3 and TRBJ2-5, reads EAGVVQSPRYKIIEKKQPVAFWCNPISGHNTLYWYLQNLGQGPELLIRYENEEAVDDSQLPKDRFSAERLKGVDSTLKIQPAELGDSAVYLCASSDSGGQGTQYFGPGTRLLVL.

The V call is TRBV28, the J call TRBJ1-5; TRBD1 agrees at 7 bases. The V gene end was trimmed by 8 bases and the J gene end by 6 bases; junction bases not matched to a gene: 10. CDR3 length equals 14 residues. Germline assignment: CDR1 MDHEN and CDR2 SYDVKM. The CDR3: CASVDRDSGQPQHF. The CDR3 coding sequence is TGTGCCAGCGTTGACAGGGATTCGGGTCAGCCCCAGCATTTT.

This clonotype was seen many times. V usage is TRBV30 and J usage is TRBJ1-1; D perhaps matches TRBD1 (5 bases). The CDR3 is made up of 13 amino acids. V was shortened by 2 bases and J by 10 bases, with 17 bases between the two germline ends. Germline V gives CDR1 GTSNPN, CDR2 SVGIG (reference sequence). The CDR3 nucleotides are TGTGCCTGGAGTCATACCTCCCAGGGATCAGCTTTCTTT. Protein product: CAWSHTSQGSAFF.

A single count supports this clonotype. The chain is built from TRBV20-1 and TRBJ2-2, with TRBD2 matching over 15 bases. The V segment lost 3 bases and the J segment 5 bases; nucleotides outside the gene matches: 7. Germline V CDR1 and CDR2: DFQATT, SNEGSKA (reference sequence). CDR3 length: 17 residues. CDR3 bases: TGCAGTGCTAGCCGGGGACTAGCGGGAGGAGGGACCGGGGAGCTGTTTTTT. Its translation: CSASRGLAGGGTGELFF.